This T cell receptor beta chain was recovered during a study of blood T cells in healthy people across ages. With a J-beta primer mix and a sample-barcoded 5' primer, a second PCR ran about 7 to 12 cycles. TCRdb re-derived calls from the 5' RACE reads in MiXCR, one entry per CDR3 protein. The repertoire consists of 650,000 to 900,000 distinct CDR3 sequences, with approximately 65% occurring once and the leading ten covering roughly a quarter. The CDR3 loop spans 14 amino acids. Germline V gene lookup returns CDR1 MDHEN and CDR2 SYDVKM. Trimming removed 5 bases from V and 0 bases from J, with 11 bases in between.

V is TRBV28 and J is TRBJ2-7, with D uncertain. This TCR derives from a man younger than 45 in good health. Sequencing used blood. For the CDR3, the DNA is TGTGCCAGCAGTCCTGACCCCGACTCCTACGAGCAGTACTTC. Translated, it gives CASSPDPDSYEQYF.